This T cell receptor beta chain was recovered during a study of radiotherapy plus CTLA-4 blockade in lung cancer. Overall study results and limits: Researchers report tumor-derived TCR clones expanding in blood after radiotherapy plus ipilimumab.

TCRdb keeps only in-frame clones here, not all; method: immunoSEQ multiplex PCR. The sample comprises some 92,000 clones, roughly four fifths of which are singletons, and about 3.5% rests with the top ten. In regard to this clone: Its antigen is unknown.

The receptor's source is a human donor with non-small cell lung cancer who had a partial response to radiotherapy plus ipilimumab. The sample was peripheral blood, taken from a patient treated with radiotherapy plus ipilimumab.

CDR3 sequence reads: CRDSKETQYF. The DNA for the CDR3 is TGTAGAGACAGTAAAGAGACCCAGTACTTC. The rearrangement uses TRBV19 and TRBJ2-5; the D gene is possibly TRBD1 (5 bases). Germline V gene lookup returns CDR1 LNHDA and CDR2 SQIVND (reference sequence). CDR3 size: 10 residues.